This T cell receptor beta chain was retrieved from a study of T cell responses to AZD1222 COVID-19 vaccine. Points from the study as a whole: Clonal diversity was possibly underestimated; the donors were predominantly white British and more often female.

A word on this clone: Antigen: not known.

Germline-derived CDR1 and CDR2 are SGHVS and FQNEAQ. V shed 5 bases, J shed 8 bases, and the junction held 7 bases outside the gene matches. The CDR3 is made up of 16 amino acids. Clones were sequenced by immunoSEQ multiplex PCR, and TCRdb holds only the in-frame ones, with some missing. Of 140,000 or so clones listed, roughly 88% are singletons. V and J are TRBV7-8 and TRBJ1-6; TRBD1 agrees at 12 bases. Sequences were derived from peripheral blood, sampled 28 days after the second AZD1222 dose. This receptor was identified in an adult who received the AZD1222 COVID-19 vaccine. CDR3 protein: CASSMGQGAHDSPLHF. The CDR3 coding sequence is TGTGCCAGCAGCATGGGACAGGGGGCCCATGATTCACCCCTCCACTTT.